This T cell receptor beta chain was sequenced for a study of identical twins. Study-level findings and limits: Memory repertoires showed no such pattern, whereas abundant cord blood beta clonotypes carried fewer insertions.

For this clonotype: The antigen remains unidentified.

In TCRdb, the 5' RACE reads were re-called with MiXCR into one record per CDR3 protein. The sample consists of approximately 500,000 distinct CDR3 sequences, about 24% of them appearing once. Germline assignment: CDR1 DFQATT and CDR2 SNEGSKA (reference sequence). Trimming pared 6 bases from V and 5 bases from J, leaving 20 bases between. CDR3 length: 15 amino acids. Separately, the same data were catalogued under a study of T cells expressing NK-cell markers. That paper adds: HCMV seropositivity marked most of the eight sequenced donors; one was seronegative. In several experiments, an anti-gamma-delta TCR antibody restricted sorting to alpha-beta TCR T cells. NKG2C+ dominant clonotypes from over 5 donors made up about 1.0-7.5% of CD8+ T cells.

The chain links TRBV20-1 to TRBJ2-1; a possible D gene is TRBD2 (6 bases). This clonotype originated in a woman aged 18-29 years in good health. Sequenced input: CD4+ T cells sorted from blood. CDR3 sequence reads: CSAPPTPTSDNEQFF. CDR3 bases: TGCAGTGCCCCGCCAACACCGACTAGTGACAATGAGCAGTTCTTC.